These 21 T cell receptor beta chains came from one sample sequenced in a study of regulatory T cells in long-lasting Graves disease. Time point in this sample: persistent/refractory GD, antithyroid drugs over 5 years with positive TRAb. PBMC RNA served as the TCR library source. With iRepertoire HTBI primers and Arm-PCR of CDR3 regions, TCR beta libraries were built. From the multiplex PCR reads, TCRdb called clonotypes with MiXCR, one entry per CDR3 protein. This sample carries roughly 500,000 distinct CDR3 sequences, about a fifth of them seen once, and the ten largest clones take less than 9%. Sample: peripheral blood mononuclear cells (PBMCs), taken when the disease was refractory, from a patient treated with antithyroid drugs. Source of these receptors: a female donor with Graves disease.

A word on this clonotype: This likely came from a read error, as a far larger clone is one base away. The V gene is TRBV6-2 or TRBV6-3, the J gene TRBJ2-2; a possible D gene is TRBD2 (6 bases). Germline CDR1 is MNHEY and CDR2 is SVGEGT. This CDR3 spans 11 amino acids. As DNA, the CDR3 is TGTGCCAGCACAAGGGGCGGGGAGCCGTTTTTT. Translation: CASTRGGEPFF.

This clonotype was counted ten times or more. The chain carries TRBV6-2 or TRBV6-3 and TRBJ2-7; weak D call: TRBD1 (6 bases). Per the germline V gene, CDR1 is MNHEY and CDR2 is SVGEGT. V lost 5 bases and J lost 3, with 11 bases in between. The CDR3 consists of 13 residues. CDR3 residues: CASSVDRVYEQYF. The CDR3 coding sequence is TGTGCCAGCAGTGTGGACAGAGTCTACGAGCAGTACTTC.

This clonotype has just a few counts. The chain employs TRBV4-1 and TRBJ1-4; 10 nucleotides line up with TRBD1. This CDR3 contains 16 residues. The V and J ends lost 5 bases and 3 bases, in that order; junction bases with no gene match: 6. Germline V gene data show CDR1 as MGHRA and CDR2 as YSYEKL. Here the CDR3 DNA reads TGCGCCAGCAGCTTGACAGGGGGCAATGCTAATGAAAAACTGTTTTTT. Protein sequence: CASSLTGGNANEKLFF.

The chain joins TRBV28 to TRBJ1-2, with no clear D. The germline CDR1 and CDR2 sequences are MDHEN and SYDVKM. CDR3 size: 12 residues. V lost 6 bases, J lost 10 bases, and 15 bases lay in between. The CDR3 coding sequence is TGTGCCAGCAGCTTTCAGTTTCGGGACTACACCTTC. Encoded protein: CASSFQFRDYTF.

This clonotype was found a few times. The chain couples TRBV27 to TRBJ2-1; 15 bases match TRBD2. CDR3 length: 17 amino acids. The V gene's germline CDR1 is MNHEY and CDR2 SMNVEV (reference sequence). V was pared by 5 bases and J by 8 bases, with 10 bases of the junction left unmatched. CDR3: CASSLGLAGGLLDEQFF. The CDR3 DNA is TGTGCCAGCAGTCTAGGACTAGCGGGAGGGCTTTTGGATGAGCAGTTCTTC.

This clonotype was detected many times. V gene TRBV6-1 combines with J gene TRBJ1-1; D uncertain. This CDR3 is 14 amino acids long. Germline V gene lookup returns CDR1 MNHNS and CDR2 SASEGT. V was trimmed by 8 bases and J by 1 base, leaving 14 bases between them. The CDR3: CASRRAGENTEAFF. As DNA, the CDR3 is TGTGCCAGCCGACGGGCAGGTGAGAACACTGAAGCTTTCTTT.

The table lists this clonotype with a few counts. This chain uses TRBV19 with TRBJ1-1, with D possibly matching TRBD1 (5 bases). V was clipped by 5 bases and J by 4 bases, with 14 bases between them. CDR1 and CDR2 (germline): LNHDA, SQIVND (reference sequence). The CDR3 is made up of 14 amino acids. This CDR3 reads CASSVRDARTEAFF. The CDR3 DNA reads TGTGCCAGTAGTGTTCGGGACGCTCGCACTGAAGCTTTCTTT.

This clonotype was observed at least ten times. The CDR3 is CASSLFTSGRLEQYF. The CDR3 DNA follows: TGTGCCAGCAGCTTATTCACTAGCGGGAGACTCGAGCAGTACTTC. The chain uses TRBV7-8 and TRBJ2-7; 11 bases match TRBD2. The germline CDR1 and CDR2 sequences are SGHVS and FQNEAQ. V gave up 2 bases and J gave up 6 bases; unmatched junction bases: 6. The CDR3 is 15 amino acids.

This clonotype appeared many times. The rearrangement joins TRBV7-2 to TRBJ1-5, with D hard to call. The CDR3 is made up of 15 amino acids. The germline V and J ends were trimmed by 1 base and 1 base, with 8 bases remaining between them. CDR1 and CDR2 from the germline V gene are SGHTA and FQGNSA. CDR3 bases: TGTGCCAGCAGCTTAGTTTTAGGGAGCAATCAGCCCCAGCATTTT. Translating gives CASSLVLGSNQPQHF.

This clonotype appeared many times. The CDR3 DNA sequence: TGTGCCTGGAGTCGGGGGGCGCCGGAGACCCAGTACTTC. This gives the protein CAWSRGAPETQYF. The genes are TRBV30 and TRBJ2-5; possible D gene TRBD2, 7 bases. The V gene lost 2 bases and the J gene lost 5 bases, with 12 bases spanning the gap. The CDR3 extends over 13 amino acids. Germline V gene data show CDR1 as GTSNPN and CDR2 as SVGIG (reference sequence).

This clonotype has more than one count but fewer than ten. The rearrangement links TRBV13 to TRBJ1-6; perhaps TRBD1 as D (6 bases). CDR3 length: 13 amino acids. V shed 6 bases and J shed 10 bases, with 13 bases lying between them. Looked up from germline, CDR1 is PRHDT and CDR2 is FYEKMQ (reference sequence). CDR3 sequence: CASSLQGGSPLHF. CDR3 DNA: TGTGCCAGCAGTCTACAGGGAGGATCACCCCTCCACTTT.

This clonotype was observed a handful of times. J is TRBJ2-7 and V is TRBV20-1; 12 bases are shared with TRBD2. V lost 5 bases, J lost 3 bases, and 2 bases stayed unmatched. The CDR3 is made up of 13 amino acids. Germline CDR1 reads DFQATT; CDR2 reads SNEGSKA (reference sequence). CDR3 nucleotides: TGCAGTGCTCAGACTAGCGGGGGCTACGAGCAGTACTTC. Translation gives CSAQTSGGYEQYF.

This clonotype has ten or more counts. The chain employs TRBV11-2 and TRBJ1-3, with D maybe TRBD1 (6 bases). V lost 5 bases, J lost 4 bases, and 12 bases lay in between. CDR1 is SGHAT and CDR2 is FQNNGV in the germline V gene. There are 14 residues in the CDR3. The CDR3 sequence: CASSVRGGGNTIYF. As DNA, the CDR3 is TGTGCCAGCAGCGTCAGGGGAGGGGGAAACACCATATATTTT.

This clonotype was observed many times. This chain uses TRBV5-1 with TRBJ1-5; D gene unclear. Trimming took 0 bases from V and 0 from J, leaving 7 bases between them. Germline values: CDR1 SGHRS, CDR2 YFSETQ. The CDR3 length is 15 residues. Written as DNA, the CDR3 is TGCGCCAGCAGCTTGGGGGCGGTTAGCAATCAGCCCCAGCATTTT. It codes for CASSLGAVSNQPQHF.

The chain uses TRBV4-1 and TRBJ2-7; 8 bases align to TRBD1. With V trimmed by 3 bases and J by 3 bases, 4 bases remained unmatched. Per germline, CDR1 MGHRA and CDR2 YSYEKL. This CDR3 is built from 14 residues. Written as DNA, the CDR3 is TGCGCCAGCAGCCAGCGAGACAGGGGCTACGAGCAGTACTTC. It translates to CASSQRDRGYEQYF.

This clonotype was detected many times. The chain combines TRBV11-2 with TRBJ1-2; no clear D. The CDR3 runs 12 residues. The germline V gene has CDR1 SGHAT and CDR2 FQNNGV. V lost 1 base and J 7 bases, leaving 7 bases between the germline ends. The CDR3 protein is CASSLGGGGYTF. CDR3 coding DNA: TGTGCCAGCAGCTTAGGAGGAGGTGGCTACACCTTC.

Ten or more counts support this clonotype. The chain carries TRBV20-1 and TRBJ2-7, with D tentatively TRBD2 (5 bases). This CDR3 region has 14 residues. The germline V gene encodes CDR1 DFQATT and CDR2 SNEGSKA (reference sequence). Deletions cut 3 bases from V and 4 bases from J, with 16 bases between. In nucleotides, the CDR3 is TGCAGTGCTAGTATCCCCGGACTGATGTACGAGCAGTACTTC. This translates into CSASIPGLMYEQYF.

This clonotype was found many times. This sequence joins TRBV30 and TRBJ2-5; no reliable D call. This CDR3 is 15 amino acids long. V lost 2 bases and J 4 bases, leaving 17 bases between the germline ends. Germline V gene data show CDR1 as GTSNPN and CDR2 as SVGIG (reference sequence). CDR3 protein: CAWSPKGIGGETQYF. For the CDR3, the DNA is TGTGCCTGGAGTCCAAAGGGCATCGGTGGAGAGACCCAGTACTTC.

This chain joins TRBV6-1 and TRBJ2-3; no definite D call. The CDR3 sequence is 15 residues long. Germline V gives CDR1 MNHNS, CDR2 SASEGT. Trimming cost V 3 bases and J 3 bases, with 13 bases left between them. CDR3 coding DNA: TGTGCCAGCAGTGACTGGCGGCAGGCTACAGATACGCAGTATTTT. Amino acid sequence: CASSDWRQATDTQYF.

This clonotype has ten or more counts. This chain links TRBV11-1 with TRBJ1-1; maybe TRBD1 (5 bases). Looked up from germline, CDR1 is SGHAT and CDR2 is FQDESV (reference sequence). The V end lost 5 bases, the J end lost 3 bases, and 13 bases lay between the germline ends. This CDR3 is built from 14 residues. The CDR3 coding sequence is TGTGCCAGCAGCCTCGACTGGGGGGACACTGAAGCTTTCTTT. Amino acids: CASSLDWGDTEAFF.

This clonotype was counted at least ten times. The CDR3 loop is CASSFRTGGMYYGYTF. CDR3 nucleotides: TGTGCCAGCAGTTTTCGGACAGGGGGAATGTACTATGGCTACACCTTC. This chain uses TRBV28 with TRBJ1-2; 10 nucleotides align to TRBD1. The CDR3 sequence is 16 residues long. CDR1 and CDR2 (germline): MDHEN, SYDVKM. Trimming at V came to 3 bases and at J to 3 bases, leaving 7 bases not matched to a gene.